Below, one T cell receptor (beta chain) is given with its context. Germline V gene data show CDR1 as SEHNR and CDR2 as FQNEAQ (reference sequence). The CDR3 consists of 16 residues. V was pared by 8 bases and J by 3 bases, with 22 bases between. Original data processing: How many nucleated cells were present was estimated from reference gene primer amplification. Produced via immunoSEQ multiplex PCR; TCRdb's table is partial and in-frame only. The D gene and trimming were derived from the DNA, and the V and J assignments and clone size from that table. Of fewer than 130,000 clones in the sample, around 85% were seen once. This sample was taken from a study of blood T cell repertoires in COVID-19. Across the study: From the United States, Italy and Spain came samples of acute and convalescent COVID-19. PBMCs, B-cell-depleted T cells, or T cells were the source of the cDNA or gDNA that made up the material.

V and J are TRBV7-9 and TRBJ1-1, with D tentatively TRBD1 (6 bases). Sequences were obtained from peripheral blood. The clonotype originates from a man between 65 and 85 years old with active or convalescent COVID-19. DNA for the CDR3: TGTGCCAGCCAGACTAACCGGGGGGGCATCGACACTGAAGCTTTCTTT. Its translation is CASQTNRGGIDTEAFF.